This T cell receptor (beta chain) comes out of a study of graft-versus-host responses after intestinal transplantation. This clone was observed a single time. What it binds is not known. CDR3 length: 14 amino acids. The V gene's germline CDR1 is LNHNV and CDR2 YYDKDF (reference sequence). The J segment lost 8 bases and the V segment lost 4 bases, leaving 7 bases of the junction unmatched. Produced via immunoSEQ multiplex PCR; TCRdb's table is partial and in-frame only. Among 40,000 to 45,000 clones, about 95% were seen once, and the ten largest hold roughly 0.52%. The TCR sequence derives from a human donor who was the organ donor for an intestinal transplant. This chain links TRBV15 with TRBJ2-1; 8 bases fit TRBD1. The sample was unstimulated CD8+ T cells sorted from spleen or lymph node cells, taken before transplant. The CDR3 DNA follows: TGTGCCACCAGCACTCGGACAGGGATCGATGAGCAGTTCTTC. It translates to CATSTRTGIDEQFF.